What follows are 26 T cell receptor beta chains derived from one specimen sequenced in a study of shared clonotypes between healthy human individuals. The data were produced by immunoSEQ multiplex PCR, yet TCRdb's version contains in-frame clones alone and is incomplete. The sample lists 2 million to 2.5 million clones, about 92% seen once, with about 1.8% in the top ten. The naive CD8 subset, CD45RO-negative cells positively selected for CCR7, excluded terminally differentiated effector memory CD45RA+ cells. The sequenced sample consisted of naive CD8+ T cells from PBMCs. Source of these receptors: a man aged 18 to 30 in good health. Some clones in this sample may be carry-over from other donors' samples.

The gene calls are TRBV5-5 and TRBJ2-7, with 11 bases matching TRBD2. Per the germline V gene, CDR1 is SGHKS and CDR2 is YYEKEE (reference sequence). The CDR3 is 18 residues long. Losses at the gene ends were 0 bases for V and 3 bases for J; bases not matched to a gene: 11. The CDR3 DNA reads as TGTGCCAGCAGCTTGGTAGCGGGAGGGCCAGGAGAGGTCTACGAGCAGTACTTC. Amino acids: CASSLVAGGPGEVYEQYF. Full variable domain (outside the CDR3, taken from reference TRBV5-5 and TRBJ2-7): DAGVTQSPTHLIKTRGQQVTLRCSPISGHKSVSWYQQVLGQGPQFIFQYYEKEERGRGNFPDRFSARQFPNYSSELNVNALLLGDSALYLCASSLVAGGPGEVYEQYFGPGTRLTVT.

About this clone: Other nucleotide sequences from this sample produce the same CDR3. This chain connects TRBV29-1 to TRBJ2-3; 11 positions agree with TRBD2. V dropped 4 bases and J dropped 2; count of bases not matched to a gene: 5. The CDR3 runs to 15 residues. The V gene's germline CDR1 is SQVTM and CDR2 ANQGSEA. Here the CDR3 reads CSVAGLADSTDTQYF. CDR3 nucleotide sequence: TGCAGCGTTGCGGGACTAGCGGACTCCACAGATACGCAGTATTTT.

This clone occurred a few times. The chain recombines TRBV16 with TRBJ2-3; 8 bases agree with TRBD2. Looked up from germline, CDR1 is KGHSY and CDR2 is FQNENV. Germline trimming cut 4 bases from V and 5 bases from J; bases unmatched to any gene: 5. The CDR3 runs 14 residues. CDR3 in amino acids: CASSPGLAVDTQYF. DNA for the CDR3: TGTGCCAGCAGCCCAGGACTAGCAGTAGATACGCAGTATTTT. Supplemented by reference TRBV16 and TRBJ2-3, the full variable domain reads GEEVAQTPKHLVRGEGQKAKLYCAPIKGHSYVFWYQQVLKNEFKFLISFQNENVFDETGMPKERFSAKCLPNSPCSLEIQATKLEDSAVYFCASSPGLAVDTQYFGPGTRLTVL.

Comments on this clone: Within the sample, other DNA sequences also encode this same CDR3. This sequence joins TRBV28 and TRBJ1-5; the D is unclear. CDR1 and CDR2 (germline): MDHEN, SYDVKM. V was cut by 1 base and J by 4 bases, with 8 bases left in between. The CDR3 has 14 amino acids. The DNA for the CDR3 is TGTGCCAGCAGTTTATCTCTGGGGAATCAGCCCCAGCATTTT. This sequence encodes CASSLSLGNQPQHF. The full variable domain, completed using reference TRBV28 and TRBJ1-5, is DVKVTQSSRYLVKRTGEKVFLECVQDMDHENMFWYRQDPGLGLRLIYFSYDVKMKEKGDIPEGYSVSREKKERFSLILESASTNQTSMYLCASSLSLGNQPQHFGDGTRLSIL.

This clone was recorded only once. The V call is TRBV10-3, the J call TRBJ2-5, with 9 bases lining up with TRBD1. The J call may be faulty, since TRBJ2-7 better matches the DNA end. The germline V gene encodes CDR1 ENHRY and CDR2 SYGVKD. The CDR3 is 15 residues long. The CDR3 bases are TGTGCCATCAGGAAAGGAAGGGACAGGGTCAACGAGCAGTACTTC. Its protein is CAIRKGRDRVNEQYF.

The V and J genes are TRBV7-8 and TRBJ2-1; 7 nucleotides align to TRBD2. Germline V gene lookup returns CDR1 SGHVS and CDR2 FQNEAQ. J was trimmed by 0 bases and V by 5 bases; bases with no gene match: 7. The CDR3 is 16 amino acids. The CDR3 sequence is CASSIGAGSSYNEQFF. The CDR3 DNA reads TGTGCCAGCAGCATCGGAGCGGGGAGCTCCTACAATGAGCAGTTCTTC.

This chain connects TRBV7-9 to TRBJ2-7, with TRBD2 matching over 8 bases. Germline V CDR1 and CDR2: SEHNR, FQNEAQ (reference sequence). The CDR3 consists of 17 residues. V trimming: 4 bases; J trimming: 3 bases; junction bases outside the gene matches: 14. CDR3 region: CASSSLQFSGAYYEQYF. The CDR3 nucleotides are TGTGCCAGCAGCTCGCTACAATTTAGCGGGGCTTACTACGAGCAGTACTTC.

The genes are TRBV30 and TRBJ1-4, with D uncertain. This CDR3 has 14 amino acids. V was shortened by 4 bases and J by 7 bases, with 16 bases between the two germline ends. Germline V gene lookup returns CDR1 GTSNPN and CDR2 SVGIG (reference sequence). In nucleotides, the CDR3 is TGTGCCTGGACGATGTCCGGGCTACGTGAAAAACTGTTTTTT. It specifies CAWTMSGLREKLFF.

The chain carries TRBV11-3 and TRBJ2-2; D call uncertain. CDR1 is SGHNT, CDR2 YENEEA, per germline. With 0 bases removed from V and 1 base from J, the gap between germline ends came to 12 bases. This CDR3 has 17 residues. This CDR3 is CASSLDRAQVNTGELFF. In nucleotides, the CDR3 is TGTGCCAGCAGCTTAGATCGGGCGCAGGTGAACACCGGGGAGCTGTTTTTT.

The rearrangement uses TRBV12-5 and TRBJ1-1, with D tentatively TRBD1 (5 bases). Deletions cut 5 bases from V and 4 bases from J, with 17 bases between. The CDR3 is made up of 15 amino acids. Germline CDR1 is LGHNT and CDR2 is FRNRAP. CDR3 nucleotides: TGTGCTAGTGGTGGCCCAGCGGGGCTAGTCACTGAAGCTTTCTTT. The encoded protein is CASGGPAGLVTEAFF.

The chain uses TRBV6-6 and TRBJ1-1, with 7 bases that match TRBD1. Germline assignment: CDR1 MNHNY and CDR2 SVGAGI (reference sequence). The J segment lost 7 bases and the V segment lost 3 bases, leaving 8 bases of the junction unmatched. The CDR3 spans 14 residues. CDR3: CASSYSTGDYEAFF. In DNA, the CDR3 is TGTGCCAGCAGTTATTCTACAGGGGACTATGAAGCTTTCTTT.

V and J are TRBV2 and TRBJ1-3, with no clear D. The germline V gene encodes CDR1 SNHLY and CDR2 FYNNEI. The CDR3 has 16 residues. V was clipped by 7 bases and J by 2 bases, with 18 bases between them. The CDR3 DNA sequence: TGTGCCAGCACCCACAGCCAGACTTCGACTGGAAACACCATATATTTT. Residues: CASTHSQTSTGNTIYF. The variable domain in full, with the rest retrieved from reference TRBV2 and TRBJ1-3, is EPEVTQTPSHQVTQMGQEVILRCVPISNHLYFYWYRQILGQKVEFLVSFYNNEISEKSEIFDDQFSVERPDGSNFTLKIRSTKLEDSAMYFCASTHSQTSTGNTIYFGEGSWLTVV.

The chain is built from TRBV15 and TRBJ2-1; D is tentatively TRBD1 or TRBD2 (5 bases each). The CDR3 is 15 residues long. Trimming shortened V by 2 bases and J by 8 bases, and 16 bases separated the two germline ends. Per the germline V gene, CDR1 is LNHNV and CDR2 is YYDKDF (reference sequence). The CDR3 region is CATSRRDPLPDEQFF. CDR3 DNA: TGTGCCACCAGCAGACGGGACCCACTGCCCGATGAGCAGTTCTTC.

The CDR3 is CASSPPPNAADTQYF. The CDR3 coding sequence is TGTGCCAGCAGTCCTCCACCGAATGCGGCAGATACGCAGTATTTT. The V gene is TRBV28, the J gene TRBJ2-3; D remains ambiguous. CDR3 length equals 15 residues. Germline CDR1 is MDHEN and CDR2 is SYDVKM. V was shortened by 5 bases and J by 4 bases, with 16 bases between the two germline ends.

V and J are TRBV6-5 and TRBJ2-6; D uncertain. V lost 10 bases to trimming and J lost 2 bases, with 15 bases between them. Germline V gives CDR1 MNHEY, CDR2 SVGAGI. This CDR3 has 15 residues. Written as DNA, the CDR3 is TGTGCCACCTCTGTGGGGTCCGCTGGGGCCAACGTCCTGACTTTC. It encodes CATSVGSAGANVLTF.

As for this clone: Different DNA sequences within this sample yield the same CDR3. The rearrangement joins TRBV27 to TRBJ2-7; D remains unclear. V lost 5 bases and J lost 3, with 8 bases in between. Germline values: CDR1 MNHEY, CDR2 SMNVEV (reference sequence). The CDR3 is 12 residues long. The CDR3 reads CASSPNSYEQYF. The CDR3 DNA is TGTGCCAGCAGTCCAAACAGCTACGAGCAGTACTTC.

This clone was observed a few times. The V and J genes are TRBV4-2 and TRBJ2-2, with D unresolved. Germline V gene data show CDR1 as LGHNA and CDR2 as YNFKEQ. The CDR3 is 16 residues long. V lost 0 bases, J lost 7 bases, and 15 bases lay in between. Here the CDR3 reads CASSQEIGSAGGELFF. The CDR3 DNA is TGTGCCAGCAGCCAAGAGATAGGGTCTGCTGGCGGGGAGCTGTTTTTT.

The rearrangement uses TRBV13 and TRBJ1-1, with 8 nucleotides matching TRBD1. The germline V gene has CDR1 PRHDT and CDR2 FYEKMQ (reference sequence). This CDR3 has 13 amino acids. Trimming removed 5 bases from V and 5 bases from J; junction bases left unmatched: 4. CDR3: CASSLQGGTEAFF. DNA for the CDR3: TGTGCCAGCAGCCTACAGGGGGGAACTGAAGCTTTCTTT.

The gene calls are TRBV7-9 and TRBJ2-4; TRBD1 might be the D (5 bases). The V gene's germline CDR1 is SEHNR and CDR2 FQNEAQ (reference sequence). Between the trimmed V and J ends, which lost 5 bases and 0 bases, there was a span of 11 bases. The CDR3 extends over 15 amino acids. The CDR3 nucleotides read TGTGCCAGCAGCCCCCCGACAGTAGCCAAAAACATTCAGTACTTC. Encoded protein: CASSPPTVAKNIQYF.

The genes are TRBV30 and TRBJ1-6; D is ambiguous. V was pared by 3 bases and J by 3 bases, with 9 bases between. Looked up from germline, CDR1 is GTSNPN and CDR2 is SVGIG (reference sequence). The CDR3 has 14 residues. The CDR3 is CAWRSDLYNSPLHF. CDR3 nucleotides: TGTGCCTGGAGGTCGGACCTCTATAATTCACCCCTCCACTTT.

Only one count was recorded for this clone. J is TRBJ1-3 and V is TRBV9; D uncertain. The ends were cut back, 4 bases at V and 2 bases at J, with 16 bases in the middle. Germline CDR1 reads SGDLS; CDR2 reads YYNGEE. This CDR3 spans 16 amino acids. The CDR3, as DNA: TGTGCCAGCAGCACCCGCCACATGGACCCTGGAAACACCATATATTTT. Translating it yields CASSTRHMDPGNTIYF.

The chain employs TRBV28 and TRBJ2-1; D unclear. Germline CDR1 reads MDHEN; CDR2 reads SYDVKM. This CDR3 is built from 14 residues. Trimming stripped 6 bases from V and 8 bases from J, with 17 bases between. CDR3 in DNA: TGTGCCAGCAGCCTAGGGCTAGTTGACGATGAGCAGTTCTTC. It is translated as CASSLGLVDDEQFF. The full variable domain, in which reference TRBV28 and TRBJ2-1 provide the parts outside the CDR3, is DVKVTQSSRYLVKRTGEKVFLECVQDMDHENMFWYRQDPGLGLRLIYFSYDVKMKEKGDIPEGYSVSREKKERFSLILESASTNQTSMYLCASSLGLVDDEQFFGPGTRLTVL.

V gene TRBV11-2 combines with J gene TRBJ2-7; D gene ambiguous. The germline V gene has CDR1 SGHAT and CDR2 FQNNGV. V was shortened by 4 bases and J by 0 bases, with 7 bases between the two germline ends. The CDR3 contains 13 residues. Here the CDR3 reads CASSSSRSYEQYF. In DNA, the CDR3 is TGTGCCAGCAGCTCCTCCCGCTCCTACGAGCAGTACTTC.

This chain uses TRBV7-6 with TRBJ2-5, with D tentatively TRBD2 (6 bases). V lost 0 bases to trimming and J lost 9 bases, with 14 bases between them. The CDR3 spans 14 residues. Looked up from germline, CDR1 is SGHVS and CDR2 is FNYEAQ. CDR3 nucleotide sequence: TGTGCCAGCAGCTTAGCCCCCGGGAGCGAGGCCCAGTACTTC. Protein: CASSLAPGSEAQYF.

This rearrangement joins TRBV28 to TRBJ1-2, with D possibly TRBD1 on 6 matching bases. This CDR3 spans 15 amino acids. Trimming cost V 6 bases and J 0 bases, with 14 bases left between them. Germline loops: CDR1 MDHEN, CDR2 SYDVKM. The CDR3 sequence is CASRQTGLANYGYTF. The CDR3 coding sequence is TGTGCCAGCAGGCAAACAGGGTTAGCTAACTATGGCTACACCTTC.

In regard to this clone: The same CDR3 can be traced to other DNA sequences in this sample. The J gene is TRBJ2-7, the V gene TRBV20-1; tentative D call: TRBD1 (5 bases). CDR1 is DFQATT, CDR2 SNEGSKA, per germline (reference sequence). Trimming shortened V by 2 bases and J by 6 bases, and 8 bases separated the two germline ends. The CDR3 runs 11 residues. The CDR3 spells CSARQGSEQYF. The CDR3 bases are TGCAGTGCTAGACAGGGCTCCGAGCAGTACTTC.